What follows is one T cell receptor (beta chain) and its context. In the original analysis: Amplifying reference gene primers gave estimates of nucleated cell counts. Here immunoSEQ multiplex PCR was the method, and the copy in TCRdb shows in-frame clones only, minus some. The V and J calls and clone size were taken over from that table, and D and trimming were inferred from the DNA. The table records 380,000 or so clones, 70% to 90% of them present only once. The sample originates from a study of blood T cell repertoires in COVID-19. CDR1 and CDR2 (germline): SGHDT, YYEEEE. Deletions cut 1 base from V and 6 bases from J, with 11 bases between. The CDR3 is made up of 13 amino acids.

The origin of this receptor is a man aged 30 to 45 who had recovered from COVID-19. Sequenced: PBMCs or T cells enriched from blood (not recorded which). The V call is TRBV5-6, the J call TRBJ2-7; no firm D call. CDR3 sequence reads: CASSLSPLLEQYF. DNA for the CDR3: TGTGCCAGCAGCTTGAGTCCGTTACTCGAGCAGTACTTC.